This T cell receptor (beta chain) was obtained from a study of T cells in Graves' hyperthyroidism and ophthalmopathy. This clonotype has at least ten counts. Its antigen is not identified. Germline CDR1 and CDR2: DFQATT and SNEGSKA (reference sequence). This CDR3 has 15 residues. V was cut by 6 bases and J by 0 bases, with 16 bases left in between. Amplified TCR beta CDR3 regions came from RNA transcripts. First-round RT-PCR of the TCR CDR3 relied on the HTBI primer set. TCRdb re-called the multiplex PCR reads through MiXCR, storing one row per CDR3 protein. This repertoire shows some 560,000 distinct CDR3 sequences, around 15% found once; its top ten account for roughly 13%. General study points: In the blood, most expanded thyroid clonotypes above 0.001 appeared as well.

The TCR sequence derives from a woman between 35 and 50 years old with Graves' hyperthyroidism. Sequences were obtained from blood. This chain connects TRBV20-1 to TRBJ2-3, with D perhaps matching TRBD2 (5 bases). CDR3 residues: CSATEGASSTDTQYF. DNA of the CDR3: TGCAGTGCCACCGAGGGAGCGAGTAGCACAGATACGCAGTATTTT.